A selection of T cell receptor beta chains follows, all from one sample in a study of cytotoxic CD8 clonotypes in ibrutinib-treated CLL. Profiling relied on immunoSEQ multiplex PCR, and the TCRdb table lists in-frame clones only, not all of them. The repertoire holds roughly 190,000 clones, with around three quarters as singletons. This specimen was PBMCs, taken after 24 months of ibrutinib treatment. These TCRs come from a human donor with chronic lymphocytic leukemia. CDR3s include the opening cysteine and the closing phenylalanine or tryptophan. A D gene is named only where the DNA matches it firmly. Not all rows give a size; the values are once, few, many and, for expanded clones, a class.

.	.	TRBV28	TRBJ2-7	CASRRGYGYEQYF	TGTGCCAGCAGAAGGGGGTATGGCTACGAGCAGTACTTC
.	.	TRBV7-3	TRBJ2-5	CASSAGTWETQYF	TGTGCCAGCAGTGCTGGGACATGGGAGACCCAGTACTTC
.	TRBD1	TRBV11-2	TRBJ2-1	CASRPRQGFSYNEQFF	TGTGCCAGCAGACCTCGACAGGGGTTCTCCTACAATGAGCAGTTCTTC
.	TRBD2	TRBV7-3	TRBJ2-3	CASSSAGTTITDTQYF	TGTGCCAGCAGCTCAGCCGGGACTACAATAACAGATACGCAGTATTTT
.	TRBD2	TRBV7-9	TRBJ2-7	CASSYTLQGLAPSYEQYF	TGTGCCAGCAGCTACACGCTTCAGGGACTAGCGCCCAGCTACGAGCAGTACTTC
.	.	TRBV30	TRBJ2-7	CAWSGTTRLSSEQYF	TGTGCCTGGAGTGGCACGACACGGCTTAGTTCCGAGCAGTACTTC
.	.	TRBV5-6	TRBJ2-7	CASSPSGGYARYEQYF	TGTGCCAGCAGCCCCAGCGGAGGGTATGCCCGATACGAGCAGTACTTC
few	.	TRBV6-1	TRBJ2-1	CASSEAAVSSYNEQFF	TGTGCCAGCAGTGAAGCCGCAGTTAGCTCCTACAATGAGCAGTTCTTC
.	.	TRBV15	TRBJ1-3	CATSRDRRESYGNTIYF	TGTGCCACCAGCAGAGATAGACGGGAGAGTTATGGAAACACCATATATTTT
.	.	TRBV5-5	TRBJ1-2	CASRSGALDYGYTF	TGTGCCAGCAGGAGCGGGGCCTTGGACTATGGCTACACCTTC
.	.	TRBV19	TRBJ1-1	CASRYREQNTEAFF	TGTGCCAGTAGGTACAGGGAACAGAACACTGAAGCTTTCTTT
.	.	TRBV4-2	TRBJ1-2	CASSQAAGGGYGYTF	TGTGCCAGCAGCCAAGCTGCAGGAGGGGGCTATGGCTACACCTTC
.	.	TRBV5-4	TRBJ1-3	CASRSGSGNTIYF	TGTGCCAGCAGGTCGGGCTCTGGAAACACCATATATTTT
.	.	TRBV5-4	TRBJ2-7	CASSFPGRASDEQYF	TGTGCCAGCAGCTTCCCCGGCAGGGCGTCCGACGAGCAGTACTTC
.	.	TRBV25-1	TRBJ1-3	CASNGAQDLSGNTIYF	TGTGCCAGCAATGGCGCGCAAGACCTCTCTGGAAACACCATATATTTT
few	.	TRBV25-1	TRBJ1-2	CASSEGSYGYTF	TGTGCCAGCAGTGAAGGGTCCTATGGCTACACCTTC
.	TRBD2	TRBV29-1	TRBJ2-7	CSVETSGTYEQYF	TGCAGCGTTGAAACTAGCGGGACCTACGAGCAGTACTTC
few	TRBD2	TRBV7-3	TRBJ2-1	CASSLRLALSYNEQFF	TGTGCCAGCAGCCTGCGACTAGCGCTAAGTTACAATGAGCAGTTCTTC
few	.	TRBV4-2	TRBJ1-2	CASSQLEGPVYGYTF	TGTGCCAGCAGCCAACTGGAAGGTCCTGTCTATGGCTACACCTTC
.	TRBD1	TRBV14	TRBJ2-7	CASSQDVGQGRNEQYF	TGTGCCAGCAGCCAAGATGTCGGACAGGGGAGGAACGAGCAGTACTTC
.	TRBD1	TRBV5-4	TRBJ2-2	CASSKDRWATGELFF	TGTGCCAGCAGCAAGGACAGGTGGGCTACCGGGGAGCTGTTTTTT
once	.	TRBV5-6	TRBJ2-2	CATSLLGPTTGELFF	TGTGCCACATCCCTCCTGGGGCCGACCACCGGGGAGCTGTTTTTT
.	TRBD1	TRBV5-4	TRBJ1-2	CASSSLDRGLGYTF	TGTGCCAGCAGCTCTTTGGACAGGGGGCTTGGCTACACCTTC
.	.	TRBV9	TRBJ2-5	CASSPGPGPRETQYF	TGTGCCAGCAGTCCCGGACCGGGACCCAGGGAGACCCAGTACTTC
.	.	TRBV11-2	TRBJ1-3	CASSLLFEAHTIYF	TGTGCCAGCAGCCTCTTGTTCGAGGCACACACCATATATTTT
.	TRBD2	TRBV5-1	TRBJ2-3	CASSWGLAVVDTQYF	TGCGCCAGCAGCTGGGGACTAGCGGTGGTAGATACGCAGTATTTT
.	.	TRBV5-1	TRBJ2-7	CASSLVRETDQYF	TGCGCCAGCAGCTTGGTTCGGGAGACGGACCAGTACTTC
.	TRBD2	TRBV7-3	TRBJ2-2	CASRGAGSTGELFF	TGTGCCAGCAGAGGAGCGGGATCCACCGGGGAGCTGTTTTTT
.	.	TRBV7-2	TRBJ2-1	CASSLGGVAYNEQFF	TGTGCCAGCAGCTTAGGAGGGGTCGCCTACAATGAGCAGTTCTTC
.	.	TRBV5-6	TRBJ2-6	CASSPRTASSGANVLTF	TGTGCCAGCAGCCCAAGGACAGCAAGCTCTGGGGCCAACGTCCTGACTTTC
.	.	TRBV4-3	TRBJ2-7	CASSPHQRQAQEQYF	TGCGCCAGCAGCCCCCACCAAAGGCAGGCCCAGGAGCAGTACTTC
.	TRBD2	TRBV7-9	TRBJ2-1	CASSLARREGVNEQFF	TGTGCCAGCAGCTTAGCGAGGAGGGAGGGCGTCAATGAGCAGTTCTTC
.	.	TRBV4-3	TRBJ2-3	CASSQGVEAPDTQYF	TGCGCCAGCAGCCAAGGGGTTGAGGCCCCGGATACGCAGTATTTT
few	.	TRBV28	TRBJ2-2	CASTLNTGELFF	TGTGCCAGCACCCTGAACACCGGGGAGCTGTTTTTT
few	.	TRBV4-2	TRBJ1-3	CASSQDWRRSVTSGNTIYF	TGTGCCAGCAGCCAAGATTGGCGCAGGTCGGTTACGTCTGGAAACACCATATATTTT